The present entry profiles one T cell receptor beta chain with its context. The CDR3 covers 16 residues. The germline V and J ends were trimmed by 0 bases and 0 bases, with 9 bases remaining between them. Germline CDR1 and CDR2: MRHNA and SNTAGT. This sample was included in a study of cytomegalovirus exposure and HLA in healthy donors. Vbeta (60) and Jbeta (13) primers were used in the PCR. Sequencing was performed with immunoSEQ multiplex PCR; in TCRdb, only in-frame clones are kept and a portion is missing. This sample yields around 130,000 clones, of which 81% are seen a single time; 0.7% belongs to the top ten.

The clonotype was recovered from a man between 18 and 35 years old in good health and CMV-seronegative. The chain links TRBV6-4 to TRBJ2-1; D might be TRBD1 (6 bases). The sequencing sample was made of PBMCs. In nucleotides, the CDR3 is TGTGCCAGCAGTGACTCGAGAGGGGGCTCCTACAATGAGCAGTTCTTC. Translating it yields CASSDSRGGSYNEQFF.